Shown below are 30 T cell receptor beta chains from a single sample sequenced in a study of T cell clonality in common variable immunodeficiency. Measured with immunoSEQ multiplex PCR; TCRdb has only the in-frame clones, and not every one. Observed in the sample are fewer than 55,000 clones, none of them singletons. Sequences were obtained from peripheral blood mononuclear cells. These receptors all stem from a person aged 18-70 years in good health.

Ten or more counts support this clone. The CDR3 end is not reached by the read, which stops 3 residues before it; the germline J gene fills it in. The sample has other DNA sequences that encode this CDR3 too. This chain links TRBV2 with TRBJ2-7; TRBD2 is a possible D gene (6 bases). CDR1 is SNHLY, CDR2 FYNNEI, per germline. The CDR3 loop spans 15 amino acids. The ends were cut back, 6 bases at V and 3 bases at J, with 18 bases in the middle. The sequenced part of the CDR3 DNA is TGTGCCAGCAGGGGGGGTAAGGGGAACATCTACGAG. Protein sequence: CASRGGKGNIYE. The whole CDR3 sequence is CASRGGKGNIYEQYF.

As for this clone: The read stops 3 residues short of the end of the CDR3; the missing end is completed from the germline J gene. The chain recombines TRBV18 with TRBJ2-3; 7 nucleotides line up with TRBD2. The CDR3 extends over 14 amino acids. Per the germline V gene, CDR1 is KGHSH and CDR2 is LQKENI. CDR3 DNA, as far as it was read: TGTGCCAGCTCACCGGCGGGGGTAGGTCAGCCG. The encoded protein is CASSPAGVGQP. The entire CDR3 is CASSPAGVGQPQYF.

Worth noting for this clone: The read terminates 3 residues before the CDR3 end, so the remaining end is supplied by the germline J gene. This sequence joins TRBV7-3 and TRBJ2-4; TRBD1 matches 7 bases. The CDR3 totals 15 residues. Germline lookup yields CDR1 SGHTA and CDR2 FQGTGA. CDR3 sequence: CASSPRRQGDVGQYF. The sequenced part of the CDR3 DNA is TGTGCCAGCAGCCCTCGACGACAGGGCGATGTTGGT.

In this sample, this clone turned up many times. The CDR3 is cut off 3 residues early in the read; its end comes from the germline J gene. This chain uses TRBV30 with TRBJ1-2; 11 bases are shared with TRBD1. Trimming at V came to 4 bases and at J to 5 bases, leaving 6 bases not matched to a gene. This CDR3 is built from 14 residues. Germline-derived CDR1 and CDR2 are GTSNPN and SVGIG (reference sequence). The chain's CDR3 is CAWTRDRGFYGYTF. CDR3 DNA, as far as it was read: TGTGCCTGGACCAGGGACAGGGGGTTTTATGGC.

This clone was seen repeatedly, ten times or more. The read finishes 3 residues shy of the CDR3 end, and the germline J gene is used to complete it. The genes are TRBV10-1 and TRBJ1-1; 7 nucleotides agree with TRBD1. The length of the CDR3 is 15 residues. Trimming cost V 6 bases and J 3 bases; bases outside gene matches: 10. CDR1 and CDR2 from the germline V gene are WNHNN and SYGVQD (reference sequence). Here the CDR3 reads CASREDRAADTEAFF. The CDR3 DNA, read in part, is TGCGCCAGCAGAGAAGACAGGGCGGCGGACACTGAA.

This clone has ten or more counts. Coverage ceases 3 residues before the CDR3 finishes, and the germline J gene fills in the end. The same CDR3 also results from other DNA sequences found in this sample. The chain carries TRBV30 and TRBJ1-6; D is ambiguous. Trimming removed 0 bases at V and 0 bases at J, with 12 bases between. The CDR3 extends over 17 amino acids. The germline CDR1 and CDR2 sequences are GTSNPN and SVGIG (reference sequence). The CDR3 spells CAWSVRPVSSYNSPLHF. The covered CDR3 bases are TGTGCCTGGAGTGTACGCCCGGTGAGCTCCTATAATTCACCC.

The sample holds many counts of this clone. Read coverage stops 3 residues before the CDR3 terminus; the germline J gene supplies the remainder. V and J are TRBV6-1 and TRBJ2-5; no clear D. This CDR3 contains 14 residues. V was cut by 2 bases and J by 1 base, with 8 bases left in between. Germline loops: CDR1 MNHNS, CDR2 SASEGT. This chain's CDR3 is CASSELSSQETQYF. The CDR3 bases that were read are TGTGCCAGCAGTGAATTGAGCTCCCAAGAGACC.

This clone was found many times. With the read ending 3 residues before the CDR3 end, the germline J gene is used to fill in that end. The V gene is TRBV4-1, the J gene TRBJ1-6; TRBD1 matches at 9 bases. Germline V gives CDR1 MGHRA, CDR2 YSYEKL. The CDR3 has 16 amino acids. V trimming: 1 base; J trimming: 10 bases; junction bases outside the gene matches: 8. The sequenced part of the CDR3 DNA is TGCGCCAGCAGCCAAGGGGCGGGACAGGGCGCCTCACCC. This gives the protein CASSQGAGQGASP. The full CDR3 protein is CASSQGAGQGASPLHF.

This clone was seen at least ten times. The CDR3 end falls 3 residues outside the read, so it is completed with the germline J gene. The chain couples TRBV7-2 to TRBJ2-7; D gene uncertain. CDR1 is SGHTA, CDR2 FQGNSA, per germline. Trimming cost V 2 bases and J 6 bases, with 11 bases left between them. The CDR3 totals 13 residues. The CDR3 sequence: CASSLRSHREQYF. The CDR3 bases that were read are TGTGCCAGCAGCTTACGTTCACACCGCGAG.

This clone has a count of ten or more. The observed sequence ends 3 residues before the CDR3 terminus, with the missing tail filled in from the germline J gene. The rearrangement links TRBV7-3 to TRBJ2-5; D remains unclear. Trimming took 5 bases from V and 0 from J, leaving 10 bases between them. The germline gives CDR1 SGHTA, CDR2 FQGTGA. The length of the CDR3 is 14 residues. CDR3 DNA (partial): TGTGCCAGCAGCATTGACTCGTACCAAGAGACC. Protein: CASSIDSYQET. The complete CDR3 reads CASSIDSYQETQYF.

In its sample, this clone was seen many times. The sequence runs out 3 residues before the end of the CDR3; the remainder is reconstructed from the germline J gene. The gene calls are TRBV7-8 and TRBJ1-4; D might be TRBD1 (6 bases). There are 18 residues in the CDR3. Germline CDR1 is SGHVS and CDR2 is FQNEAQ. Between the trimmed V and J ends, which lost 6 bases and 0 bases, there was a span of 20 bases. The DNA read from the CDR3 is TGTGCCAGCAGTCCTATGCACAGGGTTGGGGCAACTAATGAAAAA. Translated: CASSPMHRVGATNEK. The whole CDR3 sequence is CASSPMHRVGATNEKLFF.

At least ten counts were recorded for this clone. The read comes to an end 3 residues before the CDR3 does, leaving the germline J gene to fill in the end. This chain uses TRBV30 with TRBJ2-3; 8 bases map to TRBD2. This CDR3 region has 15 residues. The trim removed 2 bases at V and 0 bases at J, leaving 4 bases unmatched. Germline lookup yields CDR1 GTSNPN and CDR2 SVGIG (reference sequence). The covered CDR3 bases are TGTGCCTGGAGTCCGGGGGGGGCTAGCACAGATACG. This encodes CAWSPGGASTDT. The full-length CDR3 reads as CAWSPGGASTDTQYF.

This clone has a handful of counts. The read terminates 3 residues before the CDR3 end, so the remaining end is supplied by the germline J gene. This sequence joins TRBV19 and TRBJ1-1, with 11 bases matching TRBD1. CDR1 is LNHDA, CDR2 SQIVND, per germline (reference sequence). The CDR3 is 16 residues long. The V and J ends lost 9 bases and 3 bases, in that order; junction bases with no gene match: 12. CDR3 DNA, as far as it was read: TGTGCCAGCAGGACAGGGGGCGCAAGGAGGGACACTGAA. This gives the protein CASRTGGARRDTE. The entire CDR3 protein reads CASRTGGARRDTEAFF.

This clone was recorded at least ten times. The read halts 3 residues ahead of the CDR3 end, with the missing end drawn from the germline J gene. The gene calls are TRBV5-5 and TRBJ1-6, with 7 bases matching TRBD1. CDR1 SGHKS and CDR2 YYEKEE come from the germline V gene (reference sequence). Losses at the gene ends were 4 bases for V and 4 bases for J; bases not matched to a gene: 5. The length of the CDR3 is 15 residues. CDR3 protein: CASSQSTGYNSPLHF. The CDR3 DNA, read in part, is TGTGCCAGCAGCCAATCGACAGGGTATAATTCACCC.

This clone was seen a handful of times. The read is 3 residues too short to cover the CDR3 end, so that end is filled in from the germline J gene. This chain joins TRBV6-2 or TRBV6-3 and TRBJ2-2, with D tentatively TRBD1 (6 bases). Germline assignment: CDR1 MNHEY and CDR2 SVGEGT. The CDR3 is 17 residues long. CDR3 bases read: TGTGCCAGCAGTTACTCGACCGTCTGGGGGCTTAATTCACCG. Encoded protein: CASSYSTVWGLNSP. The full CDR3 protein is CASSYSTVWGLNSPLFF.

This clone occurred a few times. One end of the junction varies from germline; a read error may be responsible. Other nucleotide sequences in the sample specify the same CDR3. The CDR3: CASSAGTSVTGNTIYF. The covered CDR3 bases are TGTGCCAGCTCAGCGGGCACCTCGGTTACTGGAAACACT. The rearrangement joins TRBV18 to TRBJ1-3, with D uncertain. The CDR3 end lies 3 residues beyond the end of the read and is filled in from the germline J gene. Germline lookup yields CDR1 KGHSH and CDR2 LQKENI. The CDR3 runs to 16 residues.

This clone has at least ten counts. Partial CDR3 DNA: TGTGCCAGTAAGGACCGGGACACCAACTCTGGGGCCAACGTC. Its protein is CASKDRDTNSGANV. The full CDR3 reads CASKDRDTNSGANVLTF. The chain combines TRBV19 with TRBJ2-6; possible D gene TRBD1, 6 bases. The read ends 3 residues shy of where the CDR3 ends; the end is completed using the germline J gene. Between the trimmed V and J ends, which lost 7 bases and 0 bases, there was a span of 16 bases. Germline CDR1 and CDR2: LNHDA and SQIVND (reference sequence). This CDR3 has 17 residues.

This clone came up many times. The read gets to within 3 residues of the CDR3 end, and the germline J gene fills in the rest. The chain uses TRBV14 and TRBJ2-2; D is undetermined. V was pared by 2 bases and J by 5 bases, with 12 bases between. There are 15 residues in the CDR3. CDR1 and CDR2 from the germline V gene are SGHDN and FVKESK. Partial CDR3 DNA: TGTGCCAGCAGCCAAATCCGAGGCGGAACCGGGGAG. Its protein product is CASSQIRGGTGE. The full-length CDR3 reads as CASSQIRGGTGELFF.

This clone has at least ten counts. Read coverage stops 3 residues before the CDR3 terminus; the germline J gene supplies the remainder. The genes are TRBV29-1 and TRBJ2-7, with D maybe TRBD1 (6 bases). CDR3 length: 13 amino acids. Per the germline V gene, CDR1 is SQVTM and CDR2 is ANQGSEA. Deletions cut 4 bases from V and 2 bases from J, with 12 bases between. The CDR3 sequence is CSVGRTDTYEQYF. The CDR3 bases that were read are TGCAGCGTTGGTAGGACAGATACCTACGAG.

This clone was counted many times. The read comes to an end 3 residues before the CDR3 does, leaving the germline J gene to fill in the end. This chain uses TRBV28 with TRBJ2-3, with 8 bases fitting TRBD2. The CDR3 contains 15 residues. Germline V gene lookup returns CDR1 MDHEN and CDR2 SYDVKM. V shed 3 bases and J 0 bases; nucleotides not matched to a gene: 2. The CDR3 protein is CASSFGGASTDTQYF. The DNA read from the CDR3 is TGTGCCAGCAGTTTCGGGGGGGCTAGCACAGATACG.

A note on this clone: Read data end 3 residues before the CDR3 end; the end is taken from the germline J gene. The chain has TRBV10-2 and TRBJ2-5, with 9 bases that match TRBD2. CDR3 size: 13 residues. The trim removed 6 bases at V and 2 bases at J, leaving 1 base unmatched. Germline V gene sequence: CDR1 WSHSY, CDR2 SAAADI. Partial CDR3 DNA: TGCGCCAGCAGGACTAGCGGACAAGAGACC. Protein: CASRTSGQET. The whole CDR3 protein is CASRTSGQETQYF.

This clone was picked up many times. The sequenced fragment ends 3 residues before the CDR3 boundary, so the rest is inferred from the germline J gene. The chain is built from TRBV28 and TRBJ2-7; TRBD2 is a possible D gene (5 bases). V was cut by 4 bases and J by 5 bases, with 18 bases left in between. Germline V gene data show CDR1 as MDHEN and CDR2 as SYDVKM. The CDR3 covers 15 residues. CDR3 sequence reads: CASSSPSPGSDEQYF. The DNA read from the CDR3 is TGTGCCAGCAGTTCCCCCTCTCCGGGGTCGGACGAG.

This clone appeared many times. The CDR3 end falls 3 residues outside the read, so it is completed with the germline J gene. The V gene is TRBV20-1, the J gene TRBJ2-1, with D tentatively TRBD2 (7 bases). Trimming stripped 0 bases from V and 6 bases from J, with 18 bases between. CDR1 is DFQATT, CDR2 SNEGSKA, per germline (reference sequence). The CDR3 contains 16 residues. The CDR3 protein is CSARDWAYREGNEQFF. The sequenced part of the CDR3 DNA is TGCAGTGCTAGAGATTGGGCATACAGGGAGGGCAATGAG.

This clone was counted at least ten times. The covered CDR3 bases are TGTGCCAGCAGCCCGGGGATTTTGAACACTGAA. Translating gives CASSPGILNTE. The whole CDR3 region reads CASSPGILNTEAFF. The V gene is TRBV4-2, the J gene TRBJ1-1; D unclear. The CDR3 end falls 3 residues outside the read, so it is completed with the germline J gene. The CDR3 loop spans 14 amino acids. Trimming cost V 4 bases and J 0 bases, with 9 bases left between them. Germline V gene lookup returns CDR1 LGHNA and CDR2 YNFKEQ.

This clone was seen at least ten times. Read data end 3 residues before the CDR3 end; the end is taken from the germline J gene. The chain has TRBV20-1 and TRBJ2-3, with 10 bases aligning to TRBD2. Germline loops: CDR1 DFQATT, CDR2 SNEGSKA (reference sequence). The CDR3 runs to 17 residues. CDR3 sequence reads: CSARVNPGLAEFYAQYF. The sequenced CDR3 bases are TGCAGTGCTAGAGTTAACCCTGGACTAGCGGAATTCTACGCG.

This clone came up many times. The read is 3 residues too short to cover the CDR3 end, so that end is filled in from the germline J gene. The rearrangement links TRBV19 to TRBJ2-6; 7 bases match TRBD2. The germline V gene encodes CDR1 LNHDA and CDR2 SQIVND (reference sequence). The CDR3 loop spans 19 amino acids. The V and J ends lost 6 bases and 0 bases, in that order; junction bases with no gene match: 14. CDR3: CASRGRGLFTNSGANVLTF. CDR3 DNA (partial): TGTGCCAGTAGGGGGAGGGGCCTTTTTACTAACTCTGGGGCCAACGTC.

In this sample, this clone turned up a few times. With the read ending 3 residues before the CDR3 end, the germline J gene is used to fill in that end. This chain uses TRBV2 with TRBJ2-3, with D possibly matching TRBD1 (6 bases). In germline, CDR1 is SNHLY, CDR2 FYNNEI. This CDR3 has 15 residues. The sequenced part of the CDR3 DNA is TGTGCCAGCACCCTAGACAGGCACGACAATCAGCCG. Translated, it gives CASTLDRHDNQP. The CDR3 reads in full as CASTLDRHDNQPQYF. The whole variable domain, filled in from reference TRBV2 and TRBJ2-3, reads EPEVTQTPSHQVTQMGQEVILRCVPISNHLYFYWYRQILGQKVEFLVSFYNNEISEKSEIFDDQFSVERPDGSNFTLKIRSTKLEDSAMYFCASTLDRHDNQPQYFGPGTRLTVL.

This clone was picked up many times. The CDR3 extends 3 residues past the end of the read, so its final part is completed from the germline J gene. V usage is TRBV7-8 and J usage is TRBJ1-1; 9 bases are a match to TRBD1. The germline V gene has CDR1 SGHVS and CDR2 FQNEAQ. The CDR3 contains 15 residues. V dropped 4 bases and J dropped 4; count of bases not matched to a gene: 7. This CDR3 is CASSSRQGVSTEAFF. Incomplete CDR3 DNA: TGTGCCAGCAGCTCGAGACAGGGGGTAAGCACTGAA.

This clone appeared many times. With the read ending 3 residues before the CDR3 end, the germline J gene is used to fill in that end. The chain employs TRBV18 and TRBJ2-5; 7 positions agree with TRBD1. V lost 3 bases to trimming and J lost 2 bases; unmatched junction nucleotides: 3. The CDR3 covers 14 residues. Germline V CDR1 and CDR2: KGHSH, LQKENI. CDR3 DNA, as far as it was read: TGTGCCAGCTCACCGAACAGGGGACAAGAGACC. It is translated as CASSPNRGQET. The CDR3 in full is CASSPNRGQETQYF.

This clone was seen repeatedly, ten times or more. Here the CDR3 reads CASSIPIGDYSNQPQHF. The sequenced part of the CDR3 DNA is TGTGCCAGTAGTATCCCTATAGGAGACTATAGCAATCAGCCC. The chain recombines TRBV19 with TRBJ1-5; no definite D call. The DNA ends 3 residues before the CDR3 does, and the rest of the CDR3 is filled in from the germline J gene. The germline V gene encodes CDR1 LNHDA and CDR2 SQIVND (reference sequence). Trimming stripped 3 bases from V and 0 bases from J, with 15 bases between. The CDR3 loop spans 17 amino acids. Complete variable domain (other parts from reference TRBV19 and TRBJ1-5): DGGITQSPKYLFRKEGQNVTLSCEQNLNHDAMYWYRQDPGQGLRLIYYSQIVNDFQKGDIAEGYSVSREKKESFPLTVTSAQKNPTAFYLCASSIPIGDYSNQPQHFGDGTRLSIL.